The clone carrying this T cell receptor beta chain was counted a few times. Building the TCR beta libraries relied on iRepertoire HTBI primers, and CDR3 regions underwent Arm-PCR. Each CDR3 protein is one row after TCRdb ran MiXCR on the multiplex PCR reads. The sample yields about 540,000 distinct CDR3 sequences, 13% seen once. This sample is drawn from a study of regulatory T cells in long-lasting Graves disease. Stated time point: newly diagnosed GD, antithyroid drugs for less than 3 months. The TCR library was made from RNA extracted from PBMCs. These data also formed part of another study, on T cells in Graves' hyperthyroidism and ophthalmopathy. That report notes: First-round RT-PCR targeting the TCR CDR3 was performed with the HTBI primer set.

The TCR sequence derives from a young man with Graves disease. The input for sequencing was peripheral blood mononuclear cells (PBMCs), taken at new diagnosis, from a patient treated with antithyroid drugs.

The CDR3 bases are TGTGCCAGCAGCCAAGAAGGACAGGGACGGAACACTGAAGCTTTCTTT. Translated, it gives CASSQEGQGRNTEAFF. The chain couples TRBV14 to TRBJ1-1; 8 bases line up with TRBD1. Germline values: CDR1 SGHDN, CDR2 FVKESK. The CDR3 extends over 16 amino acids. The J segment lost 1 base and the V segment lost 0 bases, leaving 4 bases of the junction unmatched.